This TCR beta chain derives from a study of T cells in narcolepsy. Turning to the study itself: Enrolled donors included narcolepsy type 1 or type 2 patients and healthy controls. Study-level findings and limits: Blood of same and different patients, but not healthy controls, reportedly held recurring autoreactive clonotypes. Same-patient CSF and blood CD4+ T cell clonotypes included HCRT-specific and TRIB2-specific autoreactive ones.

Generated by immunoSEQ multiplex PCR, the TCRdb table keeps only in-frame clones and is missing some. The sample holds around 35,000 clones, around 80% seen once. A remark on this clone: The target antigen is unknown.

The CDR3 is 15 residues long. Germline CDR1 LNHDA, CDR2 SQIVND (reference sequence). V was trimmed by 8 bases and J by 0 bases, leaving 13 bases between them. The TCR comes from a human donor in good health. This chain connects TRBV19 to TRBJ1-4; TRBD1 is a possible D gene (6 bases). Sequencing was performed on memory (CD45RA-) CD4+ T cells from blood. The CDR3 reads CASGSRGSTNEKLFF. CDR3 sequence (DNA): TGTGCCAGTGGCAGCAGGGGTTCAACTAATGAAAAACTGTTTTTT.